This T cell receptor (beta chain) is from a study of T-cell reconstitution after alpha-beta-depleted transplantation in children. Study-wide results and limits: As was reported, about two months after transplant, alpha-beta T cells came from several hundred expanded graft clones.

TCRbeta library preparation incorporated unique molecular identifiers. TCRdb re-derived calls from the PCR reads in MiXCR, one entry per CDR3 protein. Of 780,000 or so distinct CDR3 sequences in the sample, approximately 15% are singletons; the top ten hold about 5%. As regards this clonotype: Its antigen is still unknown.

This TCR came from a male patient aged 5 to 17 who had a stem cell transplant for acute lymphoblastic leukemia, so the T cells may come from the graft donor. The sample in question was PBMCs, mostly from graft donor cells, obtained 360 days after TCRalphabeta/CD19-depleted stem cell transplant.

CDR3 in DNA: TGTGCCAGCAGCTTCCCGAATAGACAGGGTACGGGGACAGATACGCAGTATTTT. Encoded protein: CASSFPNRQGTGTDTQYF. This sequence joins TRBV11-1 and TRBJ2-3; TRBD1 matches 7 bases. Germline values: CDR1 SGHAT, CDR2 FQDESV (reference sequence). Trimming cost V 3 bases and J 3 bases; bases outside gene matches: 15. This CDR3 has 18 residues.